The TCR beta chain under discussion was sequenced for a study of CD8+ T cells in alopecia areata. For this clone: The target antigen is unknown.

Points from the study as a whole: Between patients, shared TCR sequences were less clear than in mice. This was possibly due in part to HLA diversity in the patient population. Normal-skin resident alphabeta T cells also appear among scalp sample sequences.

The CDR3 runs 15 residues. In germline, CDR1 is MNHEY, CDR2 SVGAGI. V gave up 8 bases and J gave up 7 bases; unmatched junction bases: 13. Isolated RNA was reverse transcribed into cDNA used as the sequencing template. Using immunoSEQ multiplex PCR, the repertoire was profiled, and TCRdb retains in-frame clones only, with some absent. Of 200,000 to 250,000 clones detected, 50% to 60% appear once; the ten largest clones hold around 0.46%. Specimen: CD4+ T cells sorted from blood, collected at week 0. The origin of this receptor is a human donor with alopecia areata. The chain combines TRBV6-5 with TRBJ1-5; TRBD1 aligns across 8 bases. The CDR3 coding sequence is TGTGCCAGCCGCAAGACCGGGACAGGCGCCCAGCCCCAGCATTTT. Translating gives CASRKTGTGAQPQHF.